This T cell receptor (beta chain) was recorded in a study of shared clonotypes between healthy human individuals. Profiled with immunoSEQ multiplex PCR; TCRdb holds only in-frame clones, not every one. The top ten clones hold around 9.3% of a sample with approximately 330,000 clones, 73% of them seen once. Worth noting for this clone: Its antigen is unknown.

The study's findings and limits: All-four-donor shared clonotypes had higher generation probabilities than non-shared clonotypes did. The naive CD4 repertoires of several donors were compared, and around 4.7% of clonotypes were shared. Enrolling few donors narrowed the genetic and exposure-history diversity that was represented.

Germline values: CDR1 LNHDA, CDR2 SQIVND (reference sequence). V lost 4 bases and J lost 0, with 10 bases in between. This CDR3 has 16 residues. This clonotype originated in a man aged 25 to 40 in good health. This rearrangement joins TRBV19 to TRBJ2-6; D uncertain. The material sequenced was memory CD4+ T cells sorted from blood. Subset specified: CD45RA-negative fraction. The CDR3 loop reads CASSKGRSSGANVLTF. The CDR3 DNA follows: TGTGCCAGTAGTAAAGGACGGAGCTCTGGGGCCAACGTCCTGACTTTC. The variable domain in full, with the rest retrieved from reference TRBV19 and TRBJ2-6, is DGGITQSPKYLFRKEGQNVTLSCEQNLNHDAMYWYRQDPGQGLRLIYYSQIVNDFQKGDIAEGYSVSREKKESFPLTVTSAQKNPTAFYLCASSKGRSSGANVLTFGAGSRLTVL.